This T cell receptor (beta chain) is drawn from a study of regulatory T cells in long-lasting Graves disease. Combining iRepertoire HTBI primers with Arm-PCR of CDR3 regions, the authors built TCR beta libraries. TCRdb re-analysed the multiplex PCR reads in MiXCR, keeping a single row per CDR3 protein. The sample lists some 500,000 distinct CDR3 sequences; about 16% were seen once. Time point: newly diagnosed GD, antithyroid drugs for less than 3 months. Following extraction of RNA from PBMCs, that RNA was used to make the TCR library. It was by American Thyroid Association guidelines that Graves' disease was diagnosed. Staff drew around 10 milliliters of peripheral blood into EDTA tubes. The CDR3 spans 14 residues. In germline, CDR1 is SGHAT, CDR2 FQNNGV. V was pared by 3 bases and J by 8 bases, with 14 bases between. This clonotype was counted only a few times. Its target is not known. Study outcomes and limitations: Persistent-disease Graves' patients showed less TCR diversity than new cases.

These data were likewise used in another study, on T cells in Graves' hyperthyroidism and ophthalmopathy. As that report states: The hyperthyroidism was newly diagnosed and had lasted under 2 months; the patients were aged 18 to 65.

The sequences come from peripheral blood mononuclear cells (PBMCs), collected at new diagnosis, from a patient treated with antithyroid drugs. The TCR was taken from a middle-aged woman with Graves disease. The V call is TRBV11-2, the J call TRBJ1-3; D gene uncertain. The DNA of the CDR3 is TGTGCCAGCAGCTTCGGATCGGGAGGATACACCATATATTTT. This translates into CASSFGSGGYTIYF.